These 9 T cell receptor beta chains were all obtained from the same sample, sequenced in a study of OX40 agonist ivuxolimab in advanced cancers. Clones were read by immunoSEQ multiplex PCR, and TCRdb kept only the in-frame ones, dropping some. The table includes 30,000 to 45,000 clones, 82% detected once. The specimen was CD4+ or CD8+ T cells sorted from blood, collected in a trial of the OX40 agonist ivuxolimab. These receptors originate from an adult with an advanced solid tumor such as melanoma, head and neck, liver or kidney cancer.

The table lists this clone with a count of one. This chain connects TRBV5-1 to TRBJ1-1, with TRBD1 as a possible D gene (6 bases). V was pared by 3 bases and J by 9 bases, with 15 bases between. Germline V gene lookup returns CDR1 SGHRS and CDR2 YFSETQ. This CDR3 region has 13 residues. The CDR3 here is CASSSTGGRKAFF. The CDR3 coding sequence is TGCGCCAGCAGCTCTACCGGGGGCAGGAAAGCTTTCTTT.

The chain employs TRBV28 and TRBJ1-5; D gene unclear. Per germline, CDR1 MDHEN and CDR2 SYDVKM. The CDR3 extends over 13 amino acids. V was clipped by 5 bases and J by 1 base, with 6 bases between them. In DNA form, the CDR3 reads TGTGCCAGCAGTCCCGACAGCAATCAGCCCCAGCATTTT. Its protein is CASSPDSNQPQHF.

This chain connects TRBV5-5 to TRBJ1-5; D gene uncertain. There are 13 residues in the CDR3. CDR1 and CDR2 from the germline V gene are SGHKS and YYEKEE (reference sequence). The V and J ends lost 0 bases and 5 bases respectively, with 6 bases between them. Here the CDR3 reads CASSLERDQPQHF. For the CDR3, the DNA is TGTGCCAGCAGCTTGGAACGGGATCAGCCCCAGCATTTT.

This chain links TRBV18 with TRBJ2-2; TRBD2 aligns across 9 bases. Losses at the gene ends were 1 base for V and 0 bases for J; bases not matched to a gene: 3. Germline CDR1 KGHSH, CDR2 LQKENI. The CDR3 covers 17 residues. The CDR3 nucleotides are TGTGCCAGCTCACCACTAGCGGGGGCCACGAACACCGGGGAGCTGTTTTTT. Translation gives CASSPLAGATNTGELFF.

The chain carries TRBV7-9 and TRBJ2-4; 8 nucleotides line up with TRBD1. Germline CDR1 is SEHNR and CDR2 is FQNEAQ (reference sequence). This CDR3 is built from 18 residues. V gave up 1 base and J gave up 2 bases; unmatched junction bases: 10. DNA for the CDR3: TGTGCCAGCAGCTTAGAATTCTCCCAGGGGGCCTCCAAAAACATTCAGTACTTC. This sequence encodes CASSLEFSQGASKNIQYF. Full variable domain (outside the CDR3, taken from reference TRBV7-9 and TRBJ2-4): DTGVSQNPRHKITKRGQNVTFRCDPISEHNRLYWYRQTLGQGPEFLTYFQNEAQLEKSRLLSDRFSAERPKGSFSTLEIQRTEQGDSAMYLCASSLEFSQGASKNIQYFGAGTRLSVL.

This clone appeared a few times. The chain links TRBV5-1 to TRBJ1-3, with unresolved D. Germline-derived CDR1 and CDR2 are SGHRS and YFSETQ. The CDR3 has 15 residues. V gave up 4 bases and J gave up 2 bases, with 13 bases separating them. CDR3: CASSPKDGTGNTIYF. The CDR3, as DNA: TGCGCCAGCAGCCCTAAGGACGGCACTGGAAACACCATATATTTT.

The chain has TRBV6-5 and TRBJ2-7; the D is unclear. V lost 0 bases and J 7 bases, leaving 4 bases between the germline ends. Germline V gene lookup returns CDR1 MNHEY and CDR2 SVGAGI. The CDR3 is made up of 11 amino acids. This chain's CDR3 is CASSYSREQYF. In nucleotides, the CDR3 is TGTGCCAGCAGTTACTCGCGAGAGCAGTACTTC.

V gene TRBV6-6 combines with J gene TRBJ2-7, with unresolved D. This CDR3 spans 14 amino acids. Germline CDR1 reads MNHNY; CDR2 reads SVGAGI (reference sequence). Between the trimmed V and J ends, which lost 6 bases and 0 bases, there was a span of 12 bases. The CDR3 nucleotides are TGTGCCAGCAGCAATACATGGGGCTCCTACGAGCAGTACTTC. Translating gives CASSNTWGSYEQYF.

The V call is TRBV5-4, the J call TRBJ2-7; TRBD1 agrees at 10 bases. The trim removed 2 bases at V and 3 bases at J, leaving 2 bases unmatched. This CDR3 is built from 14 residues. The germline V gene encodes CDR1 SGHNT and CDR2 YYREEE (reference sequence). The CDR3: CASSLRTGGYEQYF. The CDR3 bases are TGTGCCAGCAGCTTACGGACAGGGGGCTACGAGCAGTACTTC.